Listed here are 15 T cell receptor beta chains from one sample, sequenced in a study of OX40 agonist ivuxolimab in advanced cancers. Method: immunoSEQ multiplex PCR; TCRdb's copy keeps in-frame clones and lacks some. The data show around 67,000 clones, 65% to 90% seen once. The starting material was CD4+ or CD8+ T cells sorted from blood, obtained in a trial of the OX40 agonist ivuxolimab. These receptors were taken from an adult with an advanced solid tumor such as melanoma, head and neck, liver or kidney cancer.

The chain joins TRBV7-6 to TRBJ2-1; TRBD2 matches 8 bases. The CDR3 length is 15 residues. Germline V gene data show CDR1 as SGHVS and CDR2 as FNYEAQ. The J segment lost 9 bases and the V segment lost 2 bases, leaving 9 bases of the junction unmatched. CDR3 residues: CASSLPRTSSSEQFF. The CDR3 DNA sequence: TGTGCCAGCAGCTTACCCCGGACTAGCTCGAGTGAGCAGTTCTTC.

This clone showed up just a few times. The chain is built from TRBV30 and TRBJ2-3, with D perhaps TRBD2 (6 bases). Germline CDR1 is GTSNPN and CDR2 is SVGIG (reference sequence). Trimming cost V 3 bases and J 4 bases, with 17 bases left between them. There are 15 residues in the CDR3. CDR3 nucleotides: TGTGCCTGGAGAAGGGACTCCCGGTCGGCAGATACGCAGTATTTT. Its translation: CAWRRDSRSADTQYF.

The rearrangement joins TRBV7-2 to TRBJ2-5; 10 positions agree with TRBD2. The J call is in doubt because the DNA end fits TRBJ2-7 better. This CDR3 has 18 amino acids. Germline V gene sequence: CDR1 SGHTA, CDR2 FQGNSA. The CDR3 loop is CASSLSPPGTSVSYEQYF. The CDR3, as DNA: TGTGCCAGCAGCTTATCCCCCCCCGGGACTAGCGTATCCTACGAGCAGTACTTC.

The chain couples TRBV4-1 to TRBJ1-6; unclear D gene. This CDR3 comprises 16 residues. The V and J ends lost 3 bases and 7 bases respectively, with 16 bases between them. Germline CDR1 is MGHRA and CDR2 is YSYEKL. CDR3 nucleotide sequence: TGCGCCAGCAGCCAGGCGATGGAGTCAGGCAATTCACCCCTCCACTTT. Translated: CASSQAMESGNSPLHF.

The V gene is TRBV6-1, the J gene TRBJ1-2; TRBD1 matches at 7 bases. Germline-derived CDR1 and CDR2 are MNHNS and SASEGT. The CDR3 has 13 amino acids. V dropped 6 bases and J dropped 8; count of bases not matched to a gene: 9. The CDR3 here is CASRPGTAAGYTF. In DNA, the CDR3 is TGTGCCAGCAGGCCCGGGACAGCGGCCGGCTACACCTTC.

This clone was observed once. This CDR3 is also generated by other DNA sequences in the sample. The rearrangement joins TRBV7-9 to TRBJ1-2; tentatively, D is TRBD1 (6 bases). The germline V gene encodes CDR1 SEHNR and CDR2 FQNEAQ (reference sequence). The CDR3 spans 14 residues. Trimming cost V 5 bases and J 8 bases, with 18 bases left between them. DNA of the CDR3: TGTGCCAGCAGCCGGCTGTCAGGGGCCGAGGGCTACACCTTC. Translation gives CASSRLSGAEGYTF. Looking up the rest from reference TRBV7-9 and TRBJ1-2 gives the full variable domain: DTGVSQNPRHKITKRGQNVTFRCDPISEHNRLYWYRQTLGQGPEFLTYFQNEAQLEKSRLLSDRFSAERPKGSFSTLEIQRTEQGDSAMYLCASSRLSGAEGYTFGSGTRLTVV.

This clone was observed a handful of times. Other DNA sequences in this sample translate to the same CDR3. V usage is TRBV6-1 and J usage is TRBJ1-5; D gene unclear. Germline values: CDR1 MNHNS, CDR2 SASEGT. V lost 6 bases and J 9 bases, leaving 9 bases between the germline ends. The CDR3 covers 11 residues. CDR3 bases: TGTGCCAGCAGAAGAGGAGGGCCCCAGCATTTT. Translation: CASRRGGPQHF.

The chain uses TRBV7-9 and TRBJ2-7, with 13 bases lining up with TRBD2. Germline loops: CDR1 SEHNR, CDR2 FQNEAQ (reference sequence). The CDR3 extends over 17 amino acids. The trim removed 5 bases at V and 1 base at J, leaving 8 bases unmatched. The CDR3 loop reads CASSPPGLAGWSYEQYF. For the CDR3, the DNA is TGTGCCAGCAGCCCTCCGGGACTAGCGGGGTGGTCCTACGAGCAGTACTTC.

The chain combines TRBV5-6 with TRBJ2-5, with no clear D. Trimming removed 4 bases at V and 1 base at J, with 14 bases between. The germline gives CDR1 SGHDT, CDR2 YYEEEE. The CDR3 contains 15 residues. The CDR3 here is CASSPRIWFQETQYF. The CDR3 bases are TGTGCCAGCAGCCCCCGAATCTGGTTCCAAGAGACCCAGTACTTC.

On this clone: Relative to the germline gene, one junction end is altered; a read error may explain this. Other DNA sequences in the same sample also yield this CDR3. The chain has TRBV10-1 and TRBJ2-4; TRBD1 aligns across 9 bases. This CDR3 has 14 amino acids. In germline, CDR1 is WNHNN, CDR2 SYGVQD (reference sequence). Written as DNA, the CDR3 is TGCGCCAGTAGTGTCGGGACAGGGATGGACATTCAGTACTTC. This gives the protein CASSVGTGMDIQYF.

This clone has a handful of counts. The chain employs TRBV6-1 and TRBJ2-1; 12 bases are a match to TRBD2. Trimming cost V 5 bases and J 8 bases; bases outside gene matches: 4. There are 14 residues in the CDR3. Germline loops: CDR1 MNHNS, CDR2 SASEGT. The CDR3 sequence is CASSKTSGSHEQFF. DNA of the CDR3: TGTGCCAGCAGTAAGACTAGCGGGAGCCATGAGCAGTTCTTC.

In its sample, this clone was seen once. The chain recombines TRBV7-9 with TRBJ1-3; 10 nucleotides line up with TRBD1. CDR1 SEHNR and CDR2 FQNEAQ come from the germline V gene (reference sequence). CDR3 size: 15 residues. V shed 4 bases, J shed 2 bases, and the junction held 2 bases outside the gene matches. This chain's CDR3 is CASSSGTGAGNTIYF. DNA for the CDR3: TGTGCCAGCAGCTCCGGGACAGGGGCTGGAAACACCATATATTTT.

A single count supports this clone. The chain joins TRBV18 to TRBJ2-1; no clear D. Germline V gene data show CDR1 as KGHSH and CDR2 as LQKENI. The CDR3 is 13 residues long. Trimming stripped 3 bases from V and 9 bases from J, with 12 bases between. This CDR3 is CASSPELGGEQFF. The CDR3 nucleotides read TGTGCCAGCTCACCCGAGCTGGGCGGTGAGCAGTTCTTC.

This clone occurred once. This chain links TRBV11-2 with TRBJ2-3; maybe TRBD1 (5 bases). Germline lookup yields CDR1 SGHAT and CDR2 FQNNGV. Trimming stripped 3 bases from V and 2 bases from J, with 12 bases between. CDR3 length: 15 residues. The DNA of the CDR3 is TGTGCCAGCAGCTTGGCAGGGATCGTCACAGATACGCAGTATTTT. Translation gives CASSLAGIVTDTQYF.

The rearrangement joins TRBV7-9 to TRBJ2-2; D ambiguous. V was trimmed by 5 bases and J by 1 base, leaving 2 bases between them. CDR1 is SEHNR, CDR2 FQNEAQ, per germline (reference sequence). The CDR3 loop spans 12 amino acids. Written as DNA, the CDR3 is TGTGCCAGCAGCCGGAACACCGGGGAGCTGTTTTTT. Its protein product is CASSRNTGELFF.